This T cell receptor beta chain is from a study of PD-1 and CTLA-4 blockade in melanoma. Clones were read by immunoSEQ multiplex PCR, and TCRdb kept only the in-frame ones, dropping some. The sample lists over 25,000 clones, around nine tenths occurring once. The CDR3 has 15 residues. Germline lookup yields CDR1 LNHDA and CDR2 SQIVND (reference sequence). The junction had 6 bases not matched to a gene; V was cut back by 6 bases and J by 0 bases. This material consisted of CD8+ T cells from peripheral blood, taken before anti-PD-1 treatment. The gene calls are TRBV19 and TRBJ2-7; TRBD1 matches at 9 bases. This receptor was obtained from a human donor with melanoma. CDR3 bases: TGTGCCAGTAGGGGAGCGACAGGGGGCTCCTACGAGCAGTACTTC. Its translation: CASRGATGGSYEQYF.